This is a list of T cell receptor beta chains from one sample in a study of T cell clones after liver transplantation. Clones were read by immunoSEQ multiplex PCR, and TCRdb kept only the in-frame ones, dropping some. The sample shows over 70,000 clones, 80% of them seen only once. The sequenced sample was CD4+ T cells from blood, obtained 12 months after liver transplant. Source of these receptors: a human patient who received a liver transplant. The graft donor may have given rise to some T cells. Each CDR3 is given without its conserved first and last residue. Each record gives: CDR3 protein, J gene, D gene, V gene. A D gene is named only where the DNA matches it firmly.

CDR3aa: AWTGFSGNTIY; j_gene: TRBJ1-3; d_gene: .; v_gene: TRBV30
CDR3aa: ASSPNRQGLRLNTEAF; j_gene: TRBJ1-1; d_gene: TRBD1; v_gene: TRBV7-3
CDR3aa: ASSRTYEQY; j_gene: TRBJ2-7; d_gene: .; v_gene: TRBV28
CDR3aa: ASSQPRDRRSYGYT; j_gene: TRBJ1-2; d_gene: TRBD1; v_gene: TRBV4-1
CDR3aa: ASSYGQAGGYT; j_gene: TRBJ1-2; d_gene: .; v_gene: TRBV6-5
CDR3aa: ASSRTGSTYEQY; j_gene: TRBJ2-7; d_gene: TRBD1; v_gene: TRBV2
CDR3aa: ASSSTAFSGNTIY; j_gene: TRBJ1-3; d_gene: .; v_gene: TRBV7-3
CDR3aa: ASAGRNQPQH; j_gene: TRBJ1-5; d_gene: .; v_gene: TRBV19
CDR3aa: ASSPLSGRLAGAYNEQF; j_gene: TRBJ2-1; d_gene: TRBD2; v_gene: TRBV18
CDR3aa: ASSKRQGLEKLF; j_gene: TRBJ1-4; d_gene: TRBD1; v_gene: TRBV28
CDR3aa: ASSFELAGPNTGELF; j_gene: TRBJ2-2; d_gene: TRBD2; v_gene: TRBV28
CDR3aa: ASTPWGEGVEQY; j_gene: TRBJ2-7; d_gene: TRBD2; v_gene: TRBV7-2
CDR3aa: ASSDKSRTANYGYT; j_gene: TRBJ1-2; d_gene: .; v_gene: TRBV10-2
CDR3aa: ASSYLYEQY; j_gene: TRBJ2-7; d_gene: .; v_gene: TRBV6-5
CDR3aa: ASSLGAGEYGYT; j_gene: TRBJ1-2; d_gene: .; v_gene: TRBV27
CDR3aa: ASSMDRTVGGQF; j_gene: TRBJ2-1; d_gene: TRBD1; v_gene: TRBV7-2
CDR3aa: ASSLGVRNTEAF; j_gene: TRBJ1-1; d_gene: .; v_gene: TRBV5-1
CDR3aa: ASSPLGGGREQY; j_gene: TRBJ2-7; d_gene: TRBD2; v_gene: TRBV28
CDR3aa: ASSPMGQVGEAF; j_gene: TRBJ1-1; d_gene: TRBD1; v_gene: TRBV5-1
CDR3aa: ASIAGGSSYNEQF; j_gene: TRBJ2-1; d_gene: .; v_gene: TRBV6-1
CDR3aa: ASDTGGIGANVLT; j_gene: TRBJ2-6; d_gene: TRBD1; v_gene: TRBV5-1
CDR3aa: ASRPLTSRSSYNEQF; j_gene: TRBJ2-1; d_gene: TRBD2; v_gene: TRBV7-2
CDR3aa: ASSVGNQPQH; j_gene: TRBJ1-5; d_gene: .; v_gene: TRBV9
CDR3aa: ASSSPNSYNEQF; j_gene: TRBJ2-1; d_gene: .; v_gene: TRBV7-8
CDR3aa: ASSLDGDSYEQY; j_gene: TRBJ2-7; d_gene: .; v_gene: TRBV2
CDR3aa: ASSLKASGPTDTQY; j_gene: TRBJ2-3; d_gene: TRBD2; v_gene: TRBV5-4
CDR3aa: ASSLVLAGSHEQY; j_gene: TRBJ2-7; d_gene: TRBD2; v_gene: TRBV11-2
CDR3aa: AWSVFGPGQGKLF; j_gene: TRBJ1-4; d_gene: .; v_gene: TRBV30